The 26 T cell receptor beta chains below come from one sample, sequenced in a study of blood T cell repertoires in COVID-19. Clones were read by immunoSEQ multiplex PCR, and TCRdb kept only the in-frame ones, dropping some. The repertoire holds some 400,000 clones, approximately 89% seen once, with 1.7% in the top ten. Sequencing was carried out using PBMCs or T cells enriched from blood (not recorded which). These receptors came from a woman younger than 45 who had recovered from COVID-19.

V usage is TRBV11-2 and J usage is TRBJ2-3; the D gene is possibly TRBD2 (6 bases). The V end lost 2 bases, the J end lost 9 bases, and 18 bases lay between the germline ends. The CDR3 contains 15 residues. CDR1 and CDR2 (germline): SGHAT, FQNNGV. The DNA for the CDR3 is TGTGCCAGCAGCTTAATGAGCGGGCCCCTACGGACGCAGTATTTT. It specifies CASSLMSGPLRTQYF.

This sequence joins TRBV30 and TRBJ1-2; 9 bases align to TRBD1. CDR1 and CDR2 (germline): GTSNPN, SVGIG (reference sequence). Trimming at V came to 3 bases and at J to 8 bases, leaving 13 bases not matched to a gene. The CDR3 is 15 residues long. The CDR3 is CAWSKGGTGKEGYTF. In DNA, the CDR3 is TGTGCCTGGAGCAAGGGCGGGACAGGGAAGGAAGGCTACACCTTC.

The V and J genes are TRBV10-3 and TRBJ1-1, with 8 bases matching TRBD1. This CDR3 spans 12 amino acids. V lost 6 bases and J lost 7; bases outside the gene matches: 4. Germline CDR1 is ENHRY and CDR2 is SYGVKD. As DNA, the CDR3 is TGTGCCATCAGAGGACAGGGCTATGAAGCTTTCTTT. Protein: CAIRGQGYEAFF.

The chain recombines TRBV2 with TRBJ1-3; D is unclear. The germline V gene has CDR1 SNHLY and CDR2 FYNNEI. V gave up 4 bases and J gave up 4 bases, with 14 bases separating them. This CDR3 region has 15 residues. The CDR3 region is CASSADKPRGNTIYF. The CDR3 nucleotides are TGTGCCAGCAGTGCTGACAAGCCACGGGGAAACACCATATATTTT. Together with reference TRBV2 and TRBJ1-3, the CDR3 gives the full variable domain: EPEVTQTPSHQVTQMGQEVILRCVPISNHLYFYWYRQILGQKVEFLVSFYNNEISEKSEIFDDQFSVERPDGSNFTLKIRSTKLEDSAMYFCASSADKPRGNTIYFGEGSWLTVV.

This clone has only one observation. This chain links TRBV12-3 or TRBV12-4 with TRBJ1-6; TRBD1 might be the D (5 bases). The CDR3 is 12 amino acids. The V and J ends lost 5 bases and 7 bases respectively, with 6 bases between them. CDR3 loop: CASSRQNSPLHF. CDR3 sequence (DNA): TGTGCCAGCAGTAGACAGAATTCACCCCTCCACTTT.

V and J are TRBV19 and TRBJ2-1; 8 bases are a match to TRBD2. The ends lost 3 bases at V and 4 bases at J; junction bases unmatched: 5. Germline V gives CDR1 LNHDA, CDR2 SQIVND (reference sequence). This CDR3 is 15 amino acids long. The CDR3 loop is CASSILSSGYNEQFF. The CDR3 nucleotides read TGTGCCAGTAGTATCTTGTCTAGCGGGTACAATGAGCAGTTCTTC.

This clone was seen only a few times. The chain is built from TRBV7-3 and TRBJ2-7, with 12 bases lining up with TRBD2. The V segment lost 5 bases and the J segment 3 bases; nucleotides outside the gene matches: 8. Germline V CDR1 and CDR2: SGHTA, FQGTGA. CDR3 size: 16 residues. CDR3 nucleotide sequence: TGTGCCAGCAGCCCCCAGACTAGCGGGAGTATCTACGAGCAGTACTTC. Its translation: CASSPQTSGSIYEQYF.

The chain couples TRBV27 to TRBJ1-4; D may be TRBD1 (5 bases). The CDR3 is 13 residues long. V lost 6 bases and J lost 8, with 13 bases in between. Germline CDR1 reads MNHEY; CDR2 reads SMNVEV (reference sequence). The CDR3 reads CASRGRRGEKLFF. As DNA, the CDR3 is TGTGCCAGCAGGGGGCGGCGAGGAGAAAAACTGTTTTTT.

This chain links TRBV5-5 with TRBJ2-3; TRBD2 matches at 9 bases. The CDR3 contains 15 residues. The germline V gene has CDR1 SGHKS and CDR2 YYEKEE (reference sequence). The V segment lost 4 bases and the J segment 1 base; nucleotides outside the gene matches: 4. The CDR3 DNA reads as TGTGCCAGCAGCGGGGCTAGCGGGGGCACAGATACGCAGTATTTT. This sequence encodes CASSGASGGTDTQYF.

The rearrangement links TRBV25-1 to TRBJ1-2, with TRBD1 as a possible D gene (5 bases). Trimming took off 4 bases at V and 8 bases at J, with 23 bases between the two ends. Germline V gene data show CDR1 as MGHDK and CDR2 as SYGVNS. The CDR3 contains 16 residues. This CDR3 is CASSGSVGAVVLGYTF. The CDR3 DNA is TGTGCCAGCAGTGGTTCCGTTGGGGCCGTGGTTTTGGGCTACACCTTC.

To note about this clone: This same CDR3 is encoded by further DNA sequences in the sample. The chain combines TRBV19 with TRBJ2-5, with D maybe TRBD1 (6 bases). The CDR3 is made up of 14 amino acids. V was cut by 3 bases and J by 4 bases, with 12 bases left in between. The germline V gene has CDR1 LNHDA and CDR2 SQIVND (reference sequence). The CDR3 nucleotides read TGTGCCAGTAGTATCAGCGGCAGGGGAGAGACCCAGTACTTC. Its translation: CASSISGRGETQYF.

This CDR3 reads CASTRPGASGGYTF. The DNA for the CDR3 is TGTGCCAGTACCCGGCCAGGGGCCTCTGGTGGCTACACCTTC. The rearrangement joins TRBV19 to TRBJ1-2; weak D call: TRBD1 (6 bases). The CDR3 is 14 residues long. Germline V gives CDR1 LNHDA, CDR2 SQIVND (reference sequence). Trimming took 7 bases from V and 7 from J, leaving 19 bases between them.

This chain joins TRBV28 and TRBJ2-1, with 12 bases identical to TRBD1. Germline trimming cut 4 bases from V and 9 bases from J; bases unmatched to any gene: 10. Germline V gene sequence: CDR1 MDHEN, CDR2 SYDVKM. The CDR3 runs to 16 residues. For the CDR3, the DNA is TGTGCCAGCAGTTCTTTGAGGGACAGGGGGCTAGTTGAGCAGTTCTTC. Translating it yields CASSSLRDRGLVEQFF.

Turning to this clone: Other DNA variants within this sample encode the same CDR3. The chain links TRBV18 to TRBJ2-2, with TRBD2 matching over 7 bases. CDR1 KGHSH and CDR2 LQKENI come from the germline V gene. The CDR3 extends over 15 amino acids. V shed 2 bases, J shed 2 bases, and the junction held 2 bases outside the gene matches. The CDR3 bases are TGTGCCAGCTCACCAGGGACTACAAACACCGGGGAGCTGTTTTTT. Amino acid sequence: CASSPGTTNTGELFF. Complete variable domain (other parts from reference TRBV18 and TRBJ2-2): NAGVMQNPRHLVRRRGQEARLRCSPMKGHSHVYWYRQLPEEGLKFMVYLQKENIIDESGMPKERFSAEFPKEGPSILRIQQVVRGDSAAYFCASSPGTTNTGELFFGEGSRLTVL.

CDR3 region: CASSPNYEQYF. CDR3 bases: TGTGCCAGCTCACCTAACTACGAGCAGTACTTC. V gene TRBV18 combines with J gene TRBJ2-7; D is uncertain. Per germline, CDR1 KGHSH and CDR2 LQKENI. This CDR3 is built from 11 residues. V shed 3 bases and J shed 3 bases, with 3 bases lying between them.

The chain links TRBV28 to TRBJ2-5; TRBD2 matches at 8 bases. The CDR3 contains 14 residues. Trimming cost V 7 bases and J 6 bases; bases outside gene matches: 10. CDR1 is MDHEN, CDR2 SYDVKM, per germline. CDR3 in DNA: TGTGCCAGCATAGGAGCGGGAGCAGTAAAGACCCAGTACTTC. Amino acids: CASIGAGAVKTQYF. The entire variable domain, with the rest obtained from reference TRBV28 and TRBJ2-5, is as follows: DVKVTQSSRYLVKRTGEKVFLECVQDMDHENMFWYRQDPGLGLRLIYFSYDVKMKEKGDIPEGYSVSREKKERFSLILESASTNQTSMYLCASIGAGAVKTQYFGPGTRLLVL.

The rearrangement uses TRBV2 and TRBJ1-5; D gene unclear. Germline assignment: CDR1 SNHLY and CDR2 FYNNEI. This CDR3 has 12 amino acids. Trimming shortened V by 4 bases and J by 5 bases, and 6 bases separated the two germline ends. CDR3 in DNA: TGTGCCAGCAGTGTGGCGGATCAGCCCCAGCATTTT. Its translation is CASSVADQPQHF.

The chain employs TRBV7-9 and TRBJ1-2; D not resolved. CDR1 is SEHNR and CDR2 is FQNEAQ in the germline V gene (reference sequence). This CDR3 is built from 12 residues. Trimming pared 3 bases from V and 4 bases from J, leaving 6 bases between. CDR3 sequence (DNA): TGTGCCAGCAGCTTGCGAGGCTATGGCTACACCTTC. Translating gives CASSLRGYGYTF.

This chain joins TRBV25-1 and TRBJ1-2, with 11 bases aligning to TRBD1. Germline CDR1 MGHDK, CDR2 SYGVNS. Germline trimming cut 2 bases from V and 7 bases from J; bases unmatched to any gene: 3. The CDR3 totals 14 residues. The CDR3 loop is CASSETGTGGGYTF. The CDR3 DNA sequence: TGTGCCAGCAGTGAAACCGGGACAGGGGGTGGCTACACCTTC.

The genes are TRBV19 and TRBJ2-1; 9 bases fit TRBD1. The CDR3 is 15 amino acids. Germline V CDR1 and CDR2: LNHDA, SQIVND (reference sequence). V trimming: 6 bases; J trimming: 3 bases; junction bases outside the gene matches: 6. The CDR3, as DNA: TGTGCCAGTAGCTGGACAGGGGAACTCTACAATGAGCAGTTCTTC. Amino acids: CASSWTGELYNEQFF.

The V call is TRBV5-1, the J call TRBJ1-2; no clear D. Germline CDR1 reads SGHRS; CDR2 reads YFSETQ. The ends were cut back, 0 bases at V and 4 bases at J, with 10 bases in the middle. The length of the CDR3 is 14 residues. CDR3 amino acids: CASSLAGFSYGYTF. The CDR3 coding sequence is TGCGCCAGCAGCTTGGCAGGTTTCAGCTATGGCTACACCTTC. Variable domain in full (rest from reference TRBV5-1 and TRBJ1-2): KAGVTQTPRYLIKTRGQQVTLSCSPISGHRSVSWYQQTPGQGLQFLFEYFSETQRNKGNFPGRFSGRQFSNSRSEMNVSTLELGDSALYLCASSLAGFSYGYTFGSGTRLTVV.

A remark on this clone: Distinct nucleotide sequences in the sample also encode this CDR3. V usage is TRBV7-9 and J usage is TRBJ1-4; the match to TRBD1 covers 9 bases. The CDR3 contains 14 residues. Germline assignment: CDR1 SEHNR and CDR2 FQNEAQ (reference sequence). Unmatched junction bases numbered 5, after V lost 5 bases and J lost 7 bases. The CDR3: CASSHGTGSEKLFF. The CDR3 coding sequence is TGTGCCAGCAGCCATGGGACAGGGAGTGAAAAACTGTTTTTT.

CDR3 protein: CASSQVKGLAGDSEQFF. The CDR3 DNA is TGTGCCAGCAGCCAAGTTAAGGGACTAGCGGGAGACAGTGAGCAGTTCTTC. V and J are TRBV4-2 and TRBJ2-1; TRBD2 agrees at 14 bases. J was trimmed by 9 bases and V by 1 base; bases with no gene match: 8. CDR3 size: 17 residues. Germline V lookup: CDR1 LGHNA, CDR2 YNFKEQ.

The chain joins TRBV7-8 to TRBJ1-5; D is uncertain. The CDR3 contains 16 residues. CDR1 is SGHVS, CDR2 FQNEAQ, per germline. The V end was cut by 5 bases, the J end by 2 bases, with 16 bases between. The CDR3 DNA is TGTGCCAGCAGCCCGCGACCGCGTCAGGGCAATCAGCCCCAGCATTTT. Protein: CASSPRPRQGNQPQHF.

This chain connects TRBV7-9 to TRBJ2-3, with 8 bases aligning to TRBD1. This CDR3 is 14 amino acids long. The V and J ends lost 3 bases and 4 bases, in that order; junction bases with no gene match: 3. Germline CDR1 is SEHNR and CDR2 is FQNEAQ (reference sequence). The CDR3 DNA reads TGTGCCAGCAGCTTCATACAGGGGGCAGATACGCAGTATTTT. Protein sequence: CASSFIQGADTQYF.

V and J are TRBV10-3 and TRBJ1-2; 7 nucleotides agree with TRBD1. Germline CDR1 reads ENHRY; CDR2 reads SYGVKD. The V segment lost 10 bases and the J segment 3 bases; nucleotides outside the gene matches: 11. The length of the CDR3 is 14 residues. CDR3: CATKSPGGYYGYTF. Here the CDR3 DNA reads TGTGCCACTAAAAGCCCAGGGGGGTACTATGGCTACACCTTC.